The sequence of this T cell receptor (beta chain) was determined in a study of control samples from healthy donors and cancer patients. V lost 2 bases and J lost 3, with 6 bases in between. The CDR3 has 12 amino acids. CDR1 is SGHRS and CDR2 is YFSETQ in the germline V gene. Data came from immunoSEQ multiplex PCR; TCRdb stores just in-frame clones and leaves some out. In the table there are roughly 400,000 clones, approximately 92% of which are singletons. This receptor was obtained from a middle-aged man with head and neck cancer. The chain recombines TRBV5-1 with TRBJ2-7, with no clear D. The sequenced sample consisted of PBMCs. The CDR3 spells CASSFGVYEQYF. CDR3 DNA sequence: TGCGCCAGCAGCTTTGGAGTCTACGAGCAGTACTTC.